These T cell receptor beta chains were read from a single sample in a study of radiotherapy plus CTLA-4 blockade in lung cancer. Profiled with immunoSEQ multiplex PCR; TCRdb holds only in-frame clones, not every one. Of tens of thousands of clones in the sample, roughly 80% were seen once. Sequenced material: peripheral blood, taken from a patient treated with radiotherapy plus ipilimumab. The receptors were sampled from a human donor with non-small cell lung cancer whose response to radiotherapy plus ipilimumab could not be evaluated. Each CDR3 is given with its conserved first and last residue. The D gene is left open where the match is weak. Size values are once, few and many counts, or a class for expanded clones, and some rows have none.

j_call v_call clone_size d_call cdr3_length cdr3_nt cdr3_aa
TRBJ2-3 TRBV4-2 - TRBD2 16 TGTGCCAGCAGCCCCTTGGGAGCGGGGGGGAGAGATACGCAGTATTTT CASSPLGAGGRDTQYF
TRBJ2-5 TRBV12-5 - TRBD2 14 TGTGCTAGTGGTTCAGACGGGGGGGGAGAGACCCAGTACTTC CASGSDGGGETQYF
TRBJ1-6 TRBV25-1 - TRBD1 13 TGTGCCAGCAGTGGACAGGGGAATTCACCCCTCCACTTT CASSGQGNSPLHF
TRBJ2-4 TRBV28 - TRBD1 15 TGTGCCAGCAGTTTCACGGGACAGGGAGAAAACATTCAGTACTTC CASSFTGQGENIQYF
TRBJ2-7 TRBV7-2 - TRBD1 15 TGTGCCAGCCAGCCCCACAGGGGAGTCGACTACGAGCAGTACTTC CASQPHRGVDYEQYF
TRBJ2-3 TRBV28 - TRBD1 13 TGTGCCAGCGGAGACAGGGTGACAGATACGCAGTATTTT CASGDRVTDTQYF
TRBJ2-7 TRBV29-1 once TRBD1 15 TGCAGCGCGCTACCAAGGGACAGGGAATCCCACGAGCAGTACTTC CSALPRDRESHEQYF
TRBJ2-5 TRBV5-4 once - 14 TGTGCCAGCAGCGCCACAGGTCTAGGGGAGACCCAGTACTTC CASSATGLGETQYF
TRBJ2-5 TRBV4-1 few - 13 TGCGCCAGCAGCCGACTAGTTGGAGAGACCCAGTACTTC CASSRLVGETQYF
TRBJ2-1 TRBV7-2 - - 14 TGTGCCAGCAGCTTACGGGGTTACTACAATGAGCAGTTCTTC CASSLRGYYNEQFF
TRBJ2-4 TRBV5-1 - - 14 TGCGCCAGCAGCTTAGGAGGGGTCGGAAACATTCAGTACTTC CASSLGGVGNIQYF
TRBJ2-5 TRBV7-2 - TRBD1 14 TGTGCCAGCAGCCCCCTCCAGGGGGTGGAGACCCAGTACTTC CASSPLQGVETQYF